A selection of T cell receptor beta chains follows, all from one sample in a study of control samples from healthy donors and cancer patients. Libraries were prepared by immunoSEQ multiplex PCR; TCRdb keeps only in-frame clonotypes and omits some of them. The sample consists of over 150,000 clones, 85% to 95% of them appearing once. Source material: blood. The origin of the receptors is a man aged 30-40 years in good health. Both conserved end residues are part of each CDR3. D genes are given only for firm matches. Clone size is not always given. Where it is, it says once, few, many or a class for expanded clones.

J gene	D gene	V gene	clone size	CDR3 DNA	CDR3 protein
TRBJ2-5	TRBD2	TRBV2	.	TGTGCCAGCAGTGACCTCCGAACAGCGGGAGAGGTGGAGACCCAGTACTTC	CASSDLRTAGEVETQYF
TRBJ1-1	TRBD1	TRBV5-4	.	TGTGCCAGCAGCTCGCGGACAGGACTCGAAGCTTTCTTT	CASSSRTGLEAFF
TRBJ2-7	TRBD1	TRBV27	once	TGTGCCAGCAGTTTAAGAGGGTCCAGGGGGCTAACCTACGAGCAGTACTTC	CASSLRGSRGLTYEQYF
TRBJ2-7	TRBD1	TRBV6-2/TRBV6-3	.	TGTGCCAGCAGTTACTCGACAGGGACAGGGGAATACGAGCAGTACTTC	CASSYSTGTGEYEQYF
TRBJ1-5	TRBD1	TRBV27	.	TGTGCCAGCAGCTCCGACAGGGGGAATCAGCCCCAGCATTTT	CASSSDRGNQPQHF
TRBJ1-6	.	TRBV4-3	.	TGCGCCAGCAGCCAAGGAGGGGCAGTATCTAATTCACCCCTCCACTTT	CASSQGGAVSNSPLHF
TRBJ2-7	TRBD1	TRBV6-5	once	TGTGCCAGCAGTACCTCACAGGGGGCAGTCTACGAGCAGTACTTC	CASSTSQGAVYEQYF
TRBJ2-2	TRBD2	TRBV2	.	TGTGCCAGCCAGACTAGCGGGGGGCGTTACACCGGGGAGCTGTTTTTT	CASQTSGGRYTGELFF
TRBJ1-1	TRBD1	TRBV27	.	TGTGCCAGCACCCTACAGGGGGGCACTGAAGCTTTCTTT	CASTLQGGTEAFF
TRBJ1-6	.	TRBV7-8	.	TGTGCCAGCAGCTCTTCGGCTACAGCAAATTCACCCCTCCACTTT	CASSSSATANSPLHF
TRBJ1-1	.	TRBV9	.	TGTGCCAGCAGCGTGGGGGACGTAGCCTCCACTGAAGCTTTCTTT	CASSVGDVASTEAFF
TRBJ2-5	.	TRBV6-1	.	TGTGCCAGCAGTGAAGCTTGGGAGACCCAGTACTTC	CASSEAWETQYF
TRBJ1-6	TRBD1	TRBV15	.	TGTGCCACCAGCAGAGATCGACAGGGTAATTCACCCCTCCACTTT	CATSRDRQGNSPLHF
TRBJ2-7	TRBD2	TRBV5-4	once	TGTGCCAGCAGCTTGTTGGCGGGGGGGCCTTTGGAGCAGTACTTC	CASSLLAGGPLEQYF
TRBJ2-2	TRBD2	TRBV13	.	TGTGCCAGCAGCCCAGGGACTAACTCCCTTACTATTACCGGGGAGCTGTTTTTT	CASSPGTNSLTITGELFF
TRBJ2-7	TRBD1	TRBV3-1/TRBV3-2	.	TGTGCCAGCAGCCGACAGGGGACTTACGAGCAGTACTTC	CASSRQGTYEQYF
TRBJ1-2	.	TRBV5-4	.	TGTGCCAGCAGACCCGAGAGGGGGGTTGGCTACACCTTC	CASRPERGVGYTF
TRBJ1-4	TRBD1	TRBV27	.	TGTGCCAGCAGCCCTTGGACAGGCGCGAATGAAAAACTGTTTTTT	CASSPWTGANEKLFF
TRBJ2-2	.	TRBV29-1	once	TGCAGCGTTGTGGAGGGGGAGAACACCGGGGAGCTGTTTTTT	CSVVEGENTGELFF
TRBJ2-7	.	TRBV4-1	.	TGCGCCAGCAGCCAAGTTTACATGGCATCCTCCTACGAGCAGTACTTC	CASSQVYMASSYEQYF
TRBJ2-5	TRBD2	TRBV9	.	TGTGCCAGCAGCGTAGCTAGCGGGGTTGGCCAAGAGACCCAGTACTTC	CASSVASGVGQETQYF
TRBJ1-4	.	TRBV4-2	.	TGTGCCAGCAGCCAAGATTGGGGACTGGCAAGTTACTCGGAAAAACTGTTTTTT	CASSQDWGLASYSEKLFF
TRBJ2-6	TRBD1	TRBV7-3	.	TGTGCCAGCAGTCCTCGTCACGGGACAGGGTCTGGGGCCAACGTCCTGACTTTC	CASSPRHGTGSGANVLTF
TRBJ1-5	TRBD1	TRBV29-1	.	TGCAGCGTGGGGGACAGCTTGAATCAGCCCCAGCATTTT	CSVGDSLNQPQHF
TRBJ1-3	.	TRBV30	.	TGTGCCTGCCCCATTGGCAGCTCTGGAAACACCATATATTTT	CACPIGSSGNTIYF
TRBJ2-1	TRBD1	TRBV5-1	.	TGCGCCAGCAGTCCGAGACAGGGATCCCACAATGAGCAGTTCTTC	CASSPRQGSHNEQFF
TRBJ1-5	.	TRBV19	.	TGTGCCAGTAGTTGGGGAACAGCTAATTTCAATCAGCCCCAGCATTTT	CASSWGTANFNQPQHF
TRBJ1-1	.	TRBV2	.	TGTGCCAGCAGTGAGGCAGGGACTGAAGCTTTCTTT	CASSEAGTEAFF
TRBJ1-1	TRBD1	TRBV6-5	.	TGTGCCAGCAGACACCCGGGACAGGGGGCCGAAGCTTTCTTT	CASRHPGQGAEAFF
TRBJ2-1	TRBD1	TRBV30	.	TGTGCCTGGAGTGTCCGGGACAGGGCCATCTATGAGCAGTTCTTC	CAWSVRDRAIYEQFF
TRBJ2-7	.	TRBV14	.	TGTGCCAGCAGCCAAGGGACCTACTACGAGCAGTACTTC	CASSQGTYYEQYF
TRBJ1-5	.	TRBV19	.	TGTGCCAGTAGTAATCAGGCGAGTGGCGGGATGATTCAGCCCCAGCATTTT	CASSNQASGGMIQPQHF
TRBJ2-5	.	TRBV5-1	.	TGCGCCAGCAGCTTCGGCTCCGGGAGTGAGGAGACCCAGTACTTC	CASSFGSGSEETQYF
TRBJ2-1	TRBD1	TRBV7-3	.	TGTGCCAGCAGCTTAATAGGGGACAGAACCAGCTACAATGAGCAGTTCTTC	CASSLIGDRTSYNEQFF
TRBJ1-3	.	TRBV18	.	TGTGCCAGCTACCTCCAACAAGGAAACACCATATATTTT	CASYLQQGNTIYF
TRBJ2-7	.	TRBV19	.	TGTGCCAGTAGTACGGGACTTCATTACGAGCAGTACTTC	CASSTGLHYEQYF
TRBJ1-1	.	TRBV20-1	.	TGCAGTGGGCAACAGAACACTGAAGCTTTCTTT	CSGQQNTEAFF
TRBJ1-4	TRBD1	TRBV12-3/TRBV12-4	.	TGTGCCAGCAGTTTGGGACAGTCGAAACTGTTTTTT	CASSLGQSKLFF
TRBJ2-2	.	TRBV2	.	TGTGCCAGCAGTGCTTCACCGGGACAACCGAACACCGGGGAGCTGTTTTTT	CASSASPGQPNTGELFF
TRBJ2-5	.	TRBV5-1	.	TGCGCCAGCAGCAACCAAGAGACCCAGTACTTC	CASSNQETQYF
TRBJ1-5	.	TRBV19	.	TGTGCCAGTAGTACACGGGGCAGTAGCAATCAGCCCCAGCATTTT	CASSTRGSSNQPQHF
TRBJ1-1	TRBD1	TRBV4-3	.	TGCGCCAGCAGCCAAGAAAGGACAGGGGCCGAAGCTTTCTTT	CASSQERTGAEAFF
TRBJ2-2	.	TRBV9	.	TGTGCCAGCAGCGTAGACCGCGGGACGGCCGGGGAGCTGTTTTTT	CASSVDRGTAGELFF
TRBJ2-1	.	TRBV5-1	.	TGCGCCAGCAGCTTTATCTCGGGGGAACCTTACAATGAGCAGTTCTTC	CASSFISGEPYNEQFF
TRBJ1-5	TRBD1	TRBV28	.	TGTGCCAGCAGTTTTACAGGGGAGGGTGAGCCCCAGCATTTT	CASSFTGEGEPQHF
TRBJ1-1	.	TRBV7-9	.	TGTGCCAGCAGCTTAGGCCGGGGCCGGGGGGACACTGAAGCTTTCTTT	CASSLGRGRGDTEAFF
TRBJ2-3	.	TRBV29-1	.	TGCAGCGCTGCCTATGGGGCTAGCACAGATACGCAGTATTTT	CSAAYGASTDTQYF